The entry below gives a single TCR beta chain sequence along with its context. A read error is likely, as this CDR3 ends without the conserved phenylalanine or tryptophan. The iRepertoire nested amplicon-rescue multiplex PCR amplified TCR alpha and beta CDR3s from RNA. TCRdb itself ran the multiplex PCR reads through MiXCR, one entry per CDR3 protein. The repertoire has around 390,000 distinct CDR3 sequences, around 38% of them found once; the top ten carry about 12%. This sample stems from a study of glioma-infiltrating T cells. The CDR3 totals 16 residues. Trimming removed 0 bases at V and 5 bases at J, with 13 bases between. Germline CDR1 and CDR2: LGHNA and YSLEER.

Sequenced sample: glioma tissue, nonneoplastic brain tissue, or PBMCs (not recorded which). The source of this sequence is a human donor with low-grade glioma or glioblastoma, undergoing nonglioma brain surgery, or in good health (not recorded which). This sequence joins TRBV4-3 and TRBJ2-2, with D hard to call. CDR3 coding DNA: TGCGCCAGCAGCCAAGACTGGACCTTTTCTACCGGGGAGCTGTTTTAT. Translated: CASSQDWTFSTGELFY.